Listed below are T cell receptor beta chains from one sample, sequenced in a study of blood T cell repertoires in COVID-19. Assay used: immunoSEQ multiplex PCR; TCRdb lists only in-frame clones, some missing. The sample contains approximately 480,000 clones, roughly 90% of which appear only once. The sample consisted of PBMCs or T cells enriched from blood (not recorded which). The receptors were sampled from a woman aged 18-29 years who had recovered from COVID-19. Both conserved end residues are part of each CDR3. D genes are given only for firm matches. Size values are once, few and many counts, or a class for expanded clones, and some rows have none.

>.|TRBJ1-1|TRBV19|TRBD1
TGTGCCAGTAGGGACAGGACCGGCACTGAAGCTTTCTTT
CASRDRTGTEAFF
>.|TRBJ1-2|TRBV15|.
TGTGCCACCAGCAGTTACCGAGCCGGCTACACCTTC
CATSSYRAGYTF
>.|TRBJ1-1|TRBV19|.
TGTGCCAGTAGTATTGAGGGCAGGGGCTACACTGAAGCTTTCTTT
CASSIEGRGYTEAFF
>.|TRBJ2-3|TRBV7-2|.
TGTGCCAGCCGGAGGGGGGGAGGAGTAGTTACAGATACGCAGTATTTT
CASRRGGGVVTDTQYF
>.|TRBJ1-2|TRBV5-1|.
TGCGCCAGCAGCTCTCAGGGGCGGTATGGCTACACCTTC
CASSSQGRYGYTF
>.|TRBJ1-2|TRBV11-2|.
TGTGCCAGCAGCTTACTGGACAGCAGCGACTATGGCTACACCTTC
CASSLLDSSDYGYTF
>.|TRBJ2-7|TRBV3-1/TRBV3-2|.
TGTGCCAGCGAGGGCCCTAGAGACGAGCAGTACTTC
CASEGPRDEQYF
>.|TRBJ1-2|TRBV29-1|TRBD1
TGCAGCGCCGGTAGACAGGGGGTAGGGGGCTACACCTTC
CSAGRQGVGGYTF
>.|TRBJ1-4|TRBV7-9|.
TGTGCCAGCAGCCCGGGACGGGGGGATGAAAAACTGTTTTTT
CASSPGRGDEKLFF
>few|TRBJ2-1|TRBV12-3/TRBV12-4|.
TGTGCCAGCAGTTTGGGGCGAGACAATGAGCAGTTCTTC
CASSLGRDNEQFF
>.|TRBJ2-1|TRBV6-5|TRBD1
TGTGCCAGCAGCCGGGACAGGGAAGGCAATGAGCAGTTCTTC
CASSRDREGNEQFF
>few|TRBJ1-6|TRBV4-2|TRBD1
TGTGCCAGCAGCAACGGGGACAGGACAAATTCACCCCTCCACTTT
CASSNGDRTNSPLHF
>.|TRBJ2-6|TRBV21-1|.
TGTGCCAGCAGCGCGACCGGGTCCCAAAGCTCTGGGGCCAACGTCCTGACTTTC
CASSATGSQSSGANVLTF
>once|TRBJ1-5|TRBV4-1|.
TGCGCCAGCAGCCCAAGGCAGGGAAACGGCGGCCGAGGACAGCCCCAGCATTTT
CASSPRQGNGGRGQPQHF
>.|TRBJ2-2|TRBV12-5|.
TGTGCTAGTGGCCCCAGTGACACCGGGGAGCTGTTTTTT
CASGPSDTGELFF
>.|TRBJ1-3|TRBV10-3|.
TGTGCCATCAGAGCGTCCTTGGGGGCACGAAACACCATATATTTT
CAIRASLGARNTIYF
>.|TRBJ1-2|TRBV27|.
TGTGCCAGCAGTTTAAAAGAACGGCAGGGCAACTATGGCTACACCTTC
CASSLKERQGNYGYTF
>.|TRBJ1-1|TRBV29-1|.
TGCAGCGTTGAAGCAGGGATGAACACTGAAGCTTTCTTT
CSVEAGMNTEAFF
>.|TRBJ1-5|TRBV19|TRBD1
TGTGCCAGTAGGGAATCTGGGACAGGCTATCAGCCCCAGCATTTT
CASRESGTGYQPQHF
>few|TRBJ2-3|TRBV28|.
TGTGCCAGCAGCAGGACTGGAATCACAGATACGCAGTATTTT
CASSRTGITDTQYF
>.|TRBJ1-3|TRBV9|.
TGTGCCAGCAGCGTAGGTGCGGGGGAAACCTCTGGAAACACCATATATTTT
CASSVGAGETSGNTIYF
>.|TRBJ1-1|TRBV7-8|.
TGTGCCAGCACCTTCCGGGGAGTAGTGAACACTGAAGCTTTCTTT
CASTFRGVVNTEAFF
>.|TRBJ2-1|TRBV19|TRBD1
TGTGCCAGTAGTATCAAAGGGGGCGCCCACAATGAGCAGTTCTTC
CASSIKGGAHNEQFF
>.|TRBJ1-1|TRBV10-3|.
TGTGCCACCACGGGGGGATCAACTGAAGCTTTCTTT
CATTGGSTEAFF
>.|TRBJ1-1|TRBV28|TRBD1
TGTGCCAGCACCGGGACAGGGGAGGCGGCTTTCTTT
CASTGTGEAAFF
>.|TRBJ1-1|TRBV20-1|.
TGCAGTGCTGAGCTAAACACTGAAGCTTTCTTT
CSAELNTEAFF
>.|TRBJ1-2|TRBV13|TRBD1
TGTGCCAGCACGAAGGGAAGACAGGGGGCGATAAGTTATGGCTACACCTTC
CASTKGRQGAISYGYTF
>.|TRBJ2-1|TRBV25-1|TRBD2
TGTGCCAGCAGTGAATATAGGACTAGCGGGGGATACAATGAGCAGTTCTTC
CASSEYRTSGGYNEQFF
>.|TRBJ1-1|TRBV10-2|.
TGCGCCAGCACGCAGGGGTCGAACACTGAAGCTTTCTTT
CASTQGSNTEAFF
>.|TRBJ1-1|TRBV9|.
TGTGCCAGCAGCGCCAGCGGGGGTAACATGAACACTGAAGCTTTCTTT
CASSASGGNMNTEAFF
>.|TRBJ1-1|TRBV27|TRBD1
TGTGCCAGCAGCCAAGGGACAGGGAGCACTGAAGCTTTCTTT
CASSQGTGSTEAFF
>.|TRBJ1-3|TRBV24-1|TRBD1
TGTGCCACCCGGAAGGACAGGCTAGAATCTGGAAACACCATATATTTT
CATRKDRLESGNTIYF
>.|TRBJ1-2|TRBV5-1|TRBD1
TGCGCCAGCAGGTTGACAGGGGACTATGGCTACACCTTC
CASRLTGDYGYTF
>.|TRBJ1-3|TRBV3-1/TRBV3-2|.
TGTGCCAGCAGCCAAGAACGAGTGCGCAGGGGAAATATCGGCACCATATATTTT
CASSQERVRRGNIGTIYF
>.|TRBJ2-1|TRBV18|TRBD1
TGTGCCAGCTCACCACCTGGGTTCGCTGGACAGGGGTTCTACAATGAGCAGTTCTTC
CASSPPGFAGQGFYNEQFF
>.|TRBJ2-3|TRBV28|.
TGTGCCAGCTCGCTCCTAGCCACAGATACGCAGTATTTT
CASSLLATDTQYF
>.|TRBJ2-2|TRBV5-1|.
TGCGCCAGCAGCTTGAGGTCAGCTACAGCAGAGATCACCGGGGAGCTGTTTTTT
CASSLRSATAEITGELFF
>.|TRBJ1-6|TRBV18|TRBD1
TGTGCCAGCTCACCTACAGGGGAGGAATCACCCCTCCACTTT
CASSPTGEESPLHF
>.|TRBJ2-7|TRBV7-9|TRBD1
TGTGCCGGCACGGGACAGGGGGTCACCGGGCTCTACGAGCAGTACTTC
CAGTGQGVTGLYEQYF
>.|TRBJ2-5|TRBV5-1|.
TGCGCCAGCAGCTTTGGTCGCCTGGGACTCCTACAAGAGACCCAGTACTTC
CASSFGRLGLLQETQYF
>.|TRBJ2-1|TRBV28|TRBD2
TGTGCCAGCAGTTTGTTAGCGGGGGGGCCAAGGAATGAGCAGTTCTTC
CASSLLAGGPRNEQFF
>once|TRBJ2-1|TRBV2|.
TGTGCCAGCAGTGAAGCGCGGGGTAGCGACGACTATCAGTTCTTC
CASSEARGSDDYQFF
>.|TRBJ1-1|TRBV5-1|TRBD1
TGCGCCAGCAGCCTCCGGGACAGTAACACTGAAGCTTTCTTT
CASSLRDSNTEAFF
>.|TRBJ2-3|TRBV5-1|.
TGCGCCAGCAGCCTTAGCCTAGCGCCGAGCACAGATACGCAGTATTTT
CASSLSLAPSTDTQYF
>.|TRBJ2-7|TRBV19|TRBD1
TGTGCCAGTAGTTTGGGGACAGAGTCCTACGAGCAGTACTTC
CASSLGTESYEQYF
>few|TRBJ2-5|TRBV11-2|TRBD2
TGTGCCAGCAGCTTAGCTAGCGGGGGGGCCGGTATTGTCCGGGAGACCCAGTACTTC
CASSLASGGAGIVRETQYF
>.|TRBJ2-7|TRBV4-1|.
TGCGCCAGCAGCCAGGGCAGGGACTACGAGCAGTACTTC
CASSQGRDYEQYF
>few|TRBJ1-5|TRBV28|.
TGTGCCAGCAGTTTAATCACGCAGGGTAATCAGCCCCAGCATTTT
CASSLITQGNQPQHF
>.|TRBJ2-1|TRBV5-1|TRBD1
TGCGCCAGCAGCATCCGGGACAGAAACTACAATGAGCAGTTCTTC
CASSIRDRNYNEQFF
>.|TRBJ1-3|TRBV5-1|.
TGCGCCAGCAGCTTGGGGGGCAGTTTCTCTGGAAACACCATATATTTT
CASSLGGSFSGNTIYF
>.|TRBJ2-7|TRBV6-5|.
TGTGCCAGCAGTTCCCCATGGCAGGGCTACGAGCAGTACTTC
CASSSPWQGYEQYF
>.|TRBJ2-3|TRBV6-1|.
TGTGCCAGCAGTGAAGGGGCCTCTCTCACAGATACGCAGTATTTT
CASSEGASLTDTQYF
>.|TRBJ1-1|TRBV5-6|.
TGTGCCAGCAGCTTGGCACTCCTGAACACTGAAGCTTTCTTT
CASSLALLNTEAFF